A single sample gave rise to the 10 T cell receptor beta chains below, sequenced in a study of shared clonotypes between healthy human individuals (dated by TCRdb to the early 2020s). For the CD8 naive samples, CD45RO-negative cells were positively selected for CCR7, yielding a CD45RA+CCR7+ population from which TemRA cells were excluded. The library was prepared using the immunoSEQ multiplex PCR assay. TCRdb stores this immuneACCESS table with in-frame sequences only. Part of the clones is absent; in the studies checked, under half of the shortfall reflects unresolved V genes, and no reason is known for the rest. The sample data list about 2.2 million clones, and roughly 93% of these were observed just once. The leading ten clones occupy about 1.6% of the sample. Input material: naive CD8+ T cells from PBMCs. The cell subset or site label here, explained by the study, means: CD45RA+CCR7+. The source of these receptors is a man aged 18-30 years in good health. Some clones in this sample may be carry-over from other donors' samples.

J is TRBJ2-1 and V is TRBV19, with TRBD2 matching over 10 bases. Unmatched junction bases numbered 3, after V lost 9 bases and J lost 4 bases. From germline, CDR1 is LNHDA and CDR2 SQIVND (reference sequence). CDR3 length: 13 amino acids. The CDR3 region has the DNA TGTGCCAGAGGACTAGCGGCTTACAATGAGCAGTTCTTC. Its protein product is CARGLAAYNEQFF.

CDR3 nucleotide sequence: TGTGCCAGCAGTGATCTAGCGGTAGACAATGAGCAGTTCTTC. It is translated as CASSDLAVDNEQFF. V and J are TRBV27 and TRBJ2-1; 7 bases are shared with TRBD2. V was pared by 5 bases and J by 5 bases, with 6 bases of the junction left unmatched. The CDR3 is 14 residues long. Germline lookup yields CDR1 MNHEY and CDR2 SMNVEV (reference sequence).

The V and J genes are TRBV28 and TRBJ2-2; 8 nucleotides align to TRBD2. Per the germline V gene, CDR1 is MDHEN and CDR2 is SYDVKM. With 6 bases clipped from V and 3 bases from J, the junction kept 12 bases outside the gene matches. The CDR3 covers 17 residues. The CDR3 DNA reads as TGTGCCAGCAGACGAGCCGGGGCTAGCGGGTACACCGGGGAGCTGTTTTTT. It specifies CASRRAGASGYTGELFF.

The genes are TRBV21-1 and TRBJ2-1. TRBV21-1 is a pseudogene. CDR3 length: 18 amino acids. The CDR3 coding sequence is TGTGCCAGCAGCAAAAAAGGCTCGGGGGCTGGGACCTACAATGAGCAGTTCTTC. Residues: CASSKKGSGAGTYNEQFF.

The rearrangement uses TRBV7-2 and TRBJ2-7; D is unresolved. Trimming cost V 0 bases and J 6 bases, with 12 bases left between them. The CDR3 loop spans 14 amino acids. Germline-derived CDR1 and CDR2 are SGHTA and FQGNSA. This chain's CDR3 is CASSLALRTLEQYF. CDR3 coding DNA: TGTGCCAGCAGCTTAGCCCTAAGGACCCTCGAGCAGTACTTC.

The rearrangement joins TRBV7-8 to TRBJ2-3; 8 bases agree with TRBD2. The CDR3 is 15 amino acids. The trim removed 5 bases at V and 5 bases at J, leaving 9 bases unmatched. Germline CDR1 is SGHVS and CDR2 is FQNEAQ. CDR3 sequence (DNA): TGTGCCAGCAGCACCCCGGGAGGGAAGGGAGATACGCAGTATTTT. Translated, it gives CASSTPGGKGDTQYF.

The V and J genes are TRBV10-2 and TRBJ2-1; possibly TRBD1 for D (5 bases). The CDR3 sequence is 17 residues long. V lost 1 base, J lost 10 bases, and 23 bases lay in between. The germline CDR1 and CDR2 sequences are WSHSY and SAAADI. The CDR3 DNA sequence: TGCGCCAGCAGTGAGTTCCCTCGCCAGCAGGGCAAGAGCGAGCAGTTCTTC. Its translation: CASSEFPRQQGKSEQFF.

This chain connects TRBV9 to TRBJ2-6; TRBD1 matches at 10 bases. Trimming took 4 bases from V and 0 from J; bases not matched to a gene: 16. The CDR3 covers 21 residues. Germline V gene sequence: CDR1 SGDLS, CDR2 YYNGEE. The CDR3 sequence is CASSQGSGQGKSGSGANVLTF. In nucleotides, the CDR3 is TGTGCCAGCAGCCAAGGATCGGGACAGGGGAAGAGTGGCTCTGGGGCCAACGTCCTGACTTTC.

As for this clone: This sample also contains other DNA sequences that code for the same CDR3. The J gene is TRBJ2-3, the V gene TRBV4-3; possibly TRBD2 for D (5 bases). The CDR3 sequence is 13 residues long. Trimming took 2 bases from V and 3 from J, leaving 6 bases between them. The germline CDR1 and CDR2 sequences are LGHNA and YSLEER. CDR3 DNA: TGCGCCAGCAGCCAAACTAGGACAGATACGCAGTATTTT. It encodes CASSQTRTDTQYF.

The rearrangement uses TRBV28 and TRBJ1-1, with D tentatively TRBD1 (5 bases). Germline-derived CDR1 and CDR2 are MDHEN and SYDVKM. The CDR3 has 20 amino acids. Trimming left V 1 base short and J 4 bases short, with 28 bases between. CDR3 nucleotides: TGTGCCAGCAGTTTATTATTCGTGGAGATACGGGGGACCAGGACCACTGAAGCTTTCTTT. Encoded protein: CASSLLFVEIRGTRTTEAFF.